This T cell receptor (beta chain) comes out of a study of siplizumab effects on memory and regulatory T cells (dated by TCRdb to the late 2010s). At the level of the whole study: The study looked at the effect of siplizumab, an anti-CD2 antibody, on alloreactive T-cell subsets in allogeneic mixed lymphocyte reactions made from human PBMCs. General findings and caveats noted by the study authors: Compared with memory T cells, unstimulated naive T cells appeared more diverse, and naive cells seemed to make a substantial contribution to the alloresponse. Whether proliferating Tregs from siplizumab cultures were suppressive was not functionally confirmed. Of the alloreactive CD4+ clones that could be mapped, the Treg-derived share averaged roughly 69% with siplizumab compared with 26.9% in control reactions. The cumulative frequency of alloreactive sequences traceable to unstimulated CD4+ memory T cells was significantly reduced by siplizumab. Sequences below about 10^-5 frequency were poorly captured, so only a minor fraction of alloreactive clones could be mapped to unstimulated subsets. A naive or memory phenotype could not be assigned to roughly 75-96% of proliferating CD4+ or CD8+ clones.

Counted from cysteine to phenylalanine, this CDR3 has 13 amino acids. The DNA shown is the 39-base CDR3, in frame from base 1. Deletion took 4 bases off V and 1 base off J, with a span of 11 bases between the germline ends. CDR1 and CDR2 (SQVTM, ANQGSEA) derive from the germline V gene. Libraries were prepared through the immunoSEQ multiplex PCR assay. Each sample had around 92,000 TCR templates assayed by the deep sequencing platform. Genomic DNA extracted from sorted T cells was used for TCRbeta CDR3 sequencing. Per the authors' processing: The R programming language was used for clonal analysis of the TCRbeta CDR3 data. Alloreactive CD4+ and CD8+ clones were identified by comparing unstimulated samples to CFSE-low samples taken after the reaction. By matching sequences to the repertoires of sorted unstimulated Treg and non-Treg cells, each alloreactive CD4+ clone was assigned a regulatory or non-regulatory origin. In TCRdb, the immuneACCESS table is reduced to in-frame sequences with V and J assigned. These tables do not hold every clone; where another copy was compared, an unresolved V gene accounts for under half, and the others remain unexplained. V and J calls and clone size are copied from that table; D and trimming were computed from the DNA. Here the sample has 50,000 to 55,000 clones; 95% to 97% occur a single time. The biggest ten clones account for approximately 0.59% of the sample.

Comment on this clone: It has no known antigen specificity. It has no much larger one-base neighbor in the sample; base qualities were not kept.

Unstimulated CD4+ memory cells were also sequenced in three donor pairs, together with CD4+ naive, CD8+ TEMRA, CD8+ naive and CD8+ effector memory subsets. TCRbeta CDR3 sequencing was performed on sorted unstimulated T cells and on proliferating T cells recovered from mixed lymphocyte reactions. Fresh whole blood from about ten HLA-typed healthy donors served as the source for isolating PBMCs. Material: naive CD4+ T cells sorted from blood. Taken with the paper, the label for cell subset or site translates to: unstimulated naive T cells. The sequence was collected from a human donor in good health. Here the chain combines TRBV29-1 and TRBJ2-7, with TRBD2 tentatively as D gene (6 bases match). Read as DNA, the sequence is TGCAGCGTTGGCCTAGCGCCGTCCTACGAGCAGTACTTC. This encodes CSVGLAPSYEQYF.